These 4 T cell receptor beta chains share one sample of origin, sequenced in a study of blood T cell repertoires in COVID-19. This table comes from immunoSEQ multiplex PCR, and its TCRdb copy is limited to in-frame clones, with some not included. The sample lists some 180,000 clones, around 80% occurring once. The sequencing sample was made of peripheral blood. These receptors came from a woman aged 60-75 years with COVID-19, enrolled during active disease.

The genes are TRBV2 and TRBJ2-3, with 10 bases that match TRBD2. The CDR3 length is 14 residues. J gave up 5 bases and V 7 bases, and 6 bases lay outside the gene matches. The germline gives CDR1 SNHLY, CDR2 FYNNEI. The CDR3 region is CASKRGGQGDTQYF. As DNA, the CDR3 is TGTGCCAGCAAGCGGGGGGGCCAGGGAGATACGCAGTATTTT.

The chain has TRBV2 and TRBJ1-1; 9 positions match TRBD1. The CDR3 covers 14 residues. V trimming: 6 bases; J trimming: 5 bases; junction bases outside the gene matches: 7. The V gene's germline CDR1 is SNHLY and CDR2 FYNNEI. CDR3 coding DNA: TGTGCCAGCAGGGGGGGACAGGGCGTAACTGAAGCTTTCTTT. This encodes CASRGGQGVTEAFF.

This clone was seen once. This chain uses TRBV5-5 with TRBJ2-5; a weak D match, TRBD2 (7 bases). CDR1 and CDR2 from the germline V gene are SGHKS and YYEKEE (reference sequence). Trimming pared 4 bases from V and 6 bases from J, leaving 19 bases between. The CDR3 runs 15 residues. Here the CDR3 reads CASSPLGGGGKTQYF. The CDR3, as DNA: TGTGCCAGCAGCCCTTTAGGGGGGGGAGGAAAGACCCAGTACTTC.

J is TRBJ2-7 and V is TRBV6-5; TRBD1 might be the D (5 bases). In germline, CDR1 is MNHEY, CDR2 SVGAGI. Trimming cost V 5 bases and J 3 bases, with 11 bases left between them. This CDR3 comprises 13 residues. The CDR3 loop is CASSQTGYYEQYV. CDR3 DNA sequence: TGTGCCAGCAGTCAAACAGGATACTACGAGCAGTACGTC.